The following is a T cell receptor beta chain sequence with its context. The record originates from a study of response to subunit inactivated influenza vaccine. TCRdb reanalysed the RT-PCR reads using MiXCR and keeps one entry per CDR3 protein. The sample includes 800,000 to 1,000,000 distinct CDR3 sequences, 21% of them seen just once. V lost 5 bases to trimming and J lost 3 bases; unmatched junction nucleotides: 8. CDR1 is SEHNR and CDR2 is FQNEAQ in the germline V gene (reference sequence). The length of the CDR3 is 15 residues. This clonotype was sampled from a man aged 50 to 60 who received an inactivated influenza vaccine. This chain uses TRBV7-9 with TRBJ1-2; TRBD1 matches 8 bases. This specimen was PBMCs from blood, taken 5 days after vaccination. The chain's CDR3 is CASSKTGGADYGYTF. The CDR3 bases are TGTGCCAGCAGCAAAACAGGGGGGGCGGACTATGGCTACACCTTC.